This TCR beta chain was obtained from a study of T-cell reconstitution after alpha-beta-depleted transplantation in children. This clonotype was observed many times. Germline CDR1 and CDR2: DFQATT and SNEGSKA (reference sequence). V lost 6 bases and J lost 6, with 20 bases in between. CDR3 length equals 14 residues. A library of TCRbeta sequences, prepared with unique molecular identifiers, was generated. TCRdb re-called the PCR reads through MiXCR, storing one row per CDR3 protein. The table shows a few hundred thousand distinct CDR3 sequences, with around a tenth occurring only once. This rearrangement joins TRBV20-1 to TRBJ1-1; possible D gene TRBD1, 5 bases. Source: PBMCs from the stem cell graft donor, taken from the stem cell graft. The sequence came from a human donor who donated a stem cell graft to a child with acute lymphoblastic leukemia. The CDR3 nucleotides read TGCAGTGCCAGCGGATCGCAGGGCGAGCCTGAAGCTTTCTTT. Translating gives CSASGSQGEPEAFF.